The present T cell receptor (beta chain) was sequenced within a study of blood T cell repertoires in COVID-19. Looking at the study overall: Sources were T cells, B-cell-depleted T cells, or PBMCs; the material itself was cDNA or gDNA.

Between the trimmed V and J ends, which lost 0 bases and 3 bases, there was a span of 9 bases. This CDR3 spans 15 amino acids. Germline loops: CDR1 LGHDT, CDR2 YNNKEL (reference sequence). Comments on this clone: The sample holds other DNA sequences that translate to the same CDR3.

Authors' data handling: Quantification of nucleated cells was approximated via reference gene primer amplification. The protocol was immunoSEQ multiplex PCR, while the TCRdb copy is restricted to in-frame clones and leaves out a portion. V and J calls and clone size follow that table, whereas D and trimming were derived from the DNA. Of 90,000 to 95,000 clones in the sample, approximately 90% were seen once. This rearrangement joins TRBV3-1 (or the pseudogene TRBV3-2) to TRBJ1-3; the D gene is possibly TRBD1 (5 bases). Sequencing was done on a sample of peripheral blood. The TCR was taken from a woman of 80 years or more with active COVID-19. CDR3 region: CASSQESGNGNTIYF. CDR3 coding DNA: TGTGCCAGCAGCCAAGAATCAGGGAATGGAAACACCATATATTTT.